Described below is a single TCR beta chain sequence and its context. V shed 5 bases and J 8 bases; nucleotides not matched to a gene: 11. From germline, CDR1 is GTSNPN and CDR2 SVGIG (reference sequence). This CDR3 region has 13 residues. Libraries were prepared by immunoSEQ multiplex PCR; TCRdb keeps only in-frame clonotypes and omits some of them. The sample includes some 70,000 clones, around 90% seen only once; the top ten take less than 6%. This specimen belongs to a study of T cell changes during pregnancy in multiple sclerosis. Sequencing was performed on CD8+ T cells from peripheral blood mononuclear cells, taken before pregnancy. The TCR originated in a female donor with multiple sclerosis, enrolled in a pregnancy study. The J gene is TRBJ1-2, the V gene TRBV30; 7 bases are shared with TRBD1. This CDR3 is CAWDRVSGLGYTF. The CDR3 DNA reads as TGTGCCTGGGACAGGGTTTCGGGGCTAGGCTACACCTTC.